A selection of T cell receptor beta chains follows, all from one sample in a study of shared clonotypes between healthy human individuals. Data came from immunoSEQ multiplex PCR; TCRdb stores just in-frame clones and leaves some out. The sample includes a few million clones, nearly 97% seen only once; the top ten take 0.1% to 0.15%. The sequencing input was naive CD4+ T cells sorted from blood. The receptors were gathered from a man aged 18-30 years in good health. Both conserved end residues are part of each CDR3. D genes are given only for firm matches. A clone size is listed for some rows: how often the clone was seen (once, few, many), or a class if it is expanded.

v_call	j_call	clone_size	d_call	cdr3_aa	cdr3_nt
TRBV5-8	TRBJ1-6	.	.	CASSFGVDNSPLHF	TGTGCCAGCAGCTTTGGGGTCGATAATTCACCCCTCCACTTT
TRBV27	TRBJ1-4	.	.	CASSPWGGENEKLFF	TGTGCCAGCAGTCCCTGGGGCGGAGAAAATGAAAAACTGTTTTTT
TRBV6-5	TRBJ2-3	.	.	CASSRDFLGPDTQYF	TGTGCCAGCAGTCGGGACTTCTTAGGCCCAGATACGCAGTATTTT
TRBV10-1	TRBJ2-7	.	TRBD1	CASSKDRANDEQYF	TGCGCCAGCAGTAAGGACAGGGCTAACGACGAGCAGTACTTC
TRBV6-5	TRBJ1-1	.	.	CASSDREGSTEAFF	TGTGCCAGCAGTGACCGGGAGGGGAGCACTGAAGCTTTCTTT
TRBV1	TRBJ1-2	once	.	CTSSHKGRTGVNYGYTF	TGCACCAGCAGCCATAAAGGGCGGACAGGGGTAAATTATGGCTACACCTTC
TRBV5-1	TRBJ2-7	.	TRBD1	CASSFGRGTGDYEQYF	TGCGCCAGCAGCTTTGGCCGGGGGACAGGGGACTACGAGCAGTACTTC
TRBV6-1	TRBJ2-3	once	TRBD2	CASSRTSGADTQYF	TGTGCCAGCAGCCGGACTAGCGGCGCAGATACGCAGTATTTT
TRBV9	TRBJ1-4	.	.	CASSPRGDGINEKLFF	TGTGCCAGCAGCCCCCGCGGGGACGGGATAAATGAAAAACTGTTTTTT
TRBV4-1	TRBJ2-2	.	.	CASSQDDRPNTGELFF	TGCGCCAGCAGCCAAGATGACAGACCGAACACCGGGGAGCTGTTTTTT
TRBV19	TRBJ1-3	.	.	CASSPTASGNTIYF	TGTGCCAGTAGTCCCACAGCCTCTGGAAACACCATATATTTT
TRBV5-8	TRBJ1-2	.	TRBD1	CASTWGQERGYTF	TGTGCCAGCACCTGGGGACAGGAAAGAGGCTACACCTTC
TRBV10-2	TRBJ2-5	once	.	CATGILQETQYF	TGCGCCACCGGGATTTTACAAGAGACCCAGTACTTC
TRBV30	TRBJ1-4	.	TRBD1	CAWSPAVTGRIEKLFF	TGTGCCTGGAGTCCCGCCGTGACAGGGCGAATTGAAAAACTGTTTTTT
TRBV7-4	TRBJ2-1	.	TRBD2	CASSLEGRLAVYNEQFF	TGTGCCAGCAGCCTAGAGGGGCGGCTAGCGGTCTACAATGAGCAGTTCTTC
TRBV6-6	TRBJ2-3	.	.	CASSYSPTRQTDTQYF	TGTGCCAGCAGTTACTCGCCCACGCGTCAGACAGATACGCAGTATTTT
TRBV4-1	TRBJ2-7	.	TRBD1	CASSQTGGEYEQYF	TGCGCCAGCAGCCAGACAGGGGGCGAGTACGAGCAGTACTTC
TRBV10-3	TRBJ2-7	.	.	CAIAGLPYEQYF	TGTGCCATCGCGGGGTTACCTTACGAGCAGTACTTC
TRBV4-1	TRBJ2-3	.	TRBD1	CASSPHGQGSDTQYF	TGCGCCAGCAGCCCCCACGGACAGGGGTCAGATACGCAGTATTTT
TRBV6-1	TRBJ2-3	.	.	CASRVLVTDTQYF	TGTGCCAGCCGGGTCTTGGTTACAGATACGCAGTATTTT
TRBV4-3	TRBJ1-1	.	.	CASSQGGTKGNTEAFF	TGCGCCAGCAGCCAAGGAGGGACCAAGGGGAACACTGAAGCTTTCTTT
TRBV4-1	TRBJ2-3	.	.	CASSQGRYTDTQYF	TGCGCCAGCAGCCAAGGGCGATACACAGATACGCAGTATTTT
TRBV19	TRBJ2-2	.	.	CASSMGGPTNTGELFF	TGTGCCAGTAGTATGGGGGGACCGACTAACACCGGGGAGCTGTTTTTT
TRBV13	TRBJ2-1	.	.	CASSLRAHSYNEQFF	TGTGCCAGCAGCTTGAGGGCTCACTCCTACAATGAGCAGTTCTTC
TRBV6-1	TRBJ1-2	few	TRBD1	CASNGQGEGYGYTF	TGTGCCAGCAATGGACAGGGAGAGGGCTATGGCTACACCTTC
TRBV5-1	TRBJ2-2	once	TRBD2	CASSLPNSGSGGELFF	TGCGCCAGCAGCTTGCCGAATAGCGGGAGCGGCGGGGAGCTGTTTTTT
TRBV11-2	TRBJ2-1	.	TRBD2	CASSRSLGTRDEQFF	TGTGCCAGCAGCCGAAGTCTTGGGACTAGAGATGAGCAGTTCTTC
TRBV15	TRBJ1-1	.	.	CATSRGQQMNTEAFF	TGTGCCACCAGCCGGGGTCAACAGATGAACACTGAAGCTTTCTTT
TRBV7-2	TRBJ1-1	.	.	CASSILHTEAFF	TGTGCCAGCAGTATTCTACACACTGAAGCTTTCTTT
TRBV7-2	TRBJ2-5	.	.	CASSLRYQETQYF	TGTGCCAGCAGCTTAAGGTACCAAGAGACCCAGTACTTC
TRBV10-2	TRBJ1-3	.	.	CASSEAGPGAAGNTIYF	TGCGCCAGCAGTGAGGCCGGACCAGGGGCCGCTGGAAACACCATATATTTT
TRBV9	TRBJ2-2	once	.	CASSVGLRPTTGELFF	TGTGCCAGCAGCGTAGGCCTCCGACCCACTACCGGGGAGCTGTTTTTT
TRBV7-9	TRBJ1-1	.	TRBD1	CASSFDRVTFF	TGTGCCAGCAGCTTCGACAGGGTTACTTTCTTT
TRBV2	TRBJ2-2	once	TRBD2	CASSTSGTGELFF	TGTGCCAGTAGTACTAGCGGGACCGGGGAGCTGTTTTTT
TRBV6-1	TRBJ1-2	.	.	CASSEEKGPRANYGYTF	TGTGCCAGCAGTGAAGAAAAGGGCCCCCGAGCTAACTATGGCTACACCTTC